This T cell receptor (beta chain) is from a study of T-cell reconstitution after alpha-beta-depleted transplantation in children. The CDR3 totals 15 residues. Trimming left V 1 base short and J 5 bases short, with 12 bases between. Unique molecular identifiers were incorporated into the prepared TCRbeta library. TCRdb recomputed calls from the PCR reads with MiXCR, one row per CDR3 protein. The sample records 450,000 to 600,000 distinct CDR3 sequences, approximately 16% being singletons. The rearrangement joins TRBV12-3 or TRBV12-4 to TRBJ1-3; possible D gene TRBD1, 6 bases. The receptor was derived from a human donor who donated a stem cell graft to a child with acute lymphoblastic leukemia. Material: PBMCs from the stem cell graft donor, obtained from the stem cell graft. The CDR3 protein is CASSLGGGARNTIYF. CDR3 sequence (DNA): TGTGCCAGCAGTTTAGGCGGGGGGGCACGAAACACCATATATTTT.